These 11 T cell receptor beta chains originate from one sample sequenced in a study of shared clonotypes between healthy human individuals. The protocol was immunoSEQ multiplex PCR, while the TCRdb copy is restricted to in-frame clones and leaves out a portion. The sample records more than 80,000 clones, roughly two thirds being singletons. The sample was memory CD8+ T cells sorted from blood. Subset given: CD45RO+ cells pooled with CCR7-negative TemRA cells. The receptors derive from a man between 25 and 39 years old in good health.

The V and J genes are TRBV19 and TRBJ1-5; D not resolved. Trimming left V 7 bases short and J 0 bases short, with 10 bases between. CDR3 size: 14 residues. Looked up from germline, CDR1 is LNHDA and CDR2 is SQIVND (reference sequence). CDR3 region: CASMAGYSNQPQHF. CDR3 nucleotide sequence: TGTGCCAGTATGGCCGGCTATAGCAATCAGCCCCAGCATTTT.

Worth noting for this clone: The likely explanation is a read error, given a far larger clone one base away. Other DNA sequences from this sample encode an identical CDR3 as well. The chain combines TRBV11-2 with TRBJ1-2; no clear D gene. Germline values: CDR1 SGHAT, CDR2 FQNNGV. The CDR3 totals 12 residues. The CDR3 DNA reads as TGTGCTAGCAGCTCGTATAACTATGGCTACACCTTC. Amino acid sequence: CASSSYNYGYTF.

V is TRBV25-1 and J is TRBJ1-3; D is ambiguous. The CDR3 is 13 amino acids. The V gene lost 5 bases and the J gene lost 0 bases, with 5 bases spanning the gap. Per the germline V gene, CDR1 is MGHDK and CDR2 is SYGVNS. CDR3 DNA sequence: TGTGCCAGCAGTCCGAGCTCTGGAAACACCATATATTTT. Translating it yields CASSPSSGNTIYF.

This chain connects TRBV27 to TRBJ1-5; the match to TRBD1 covers 10 bases. After removal of 5 bases from V and 6 bases from J, the junction contained 10 bases not matched to a gene. Germline CDR1 and CDR2: MNHEY and SMNVEV (reference sequence). There are 16 residues in the CDR3. CDR3 region: CASSPYRTGGSQPQHF. Here the CDR3 DNA reads TGTGCCAGCAGTCCGTATCGGACAGGGGGGAGTCAGCCCCAGCATTTT.

In its sample, this clone was seen many times. V is TRBV7-9 and J is TRBJ1-2, with D uncertain. Trimming took 5 bases from V and 6 from J, leaving 13 bases between them. The CDR3 totals 13 residues. The germline V gene encodes CDR1 SEHNR and CDR2 FQNEAQ (reference sequence). Written as DNA, the CDR3 is TGTGCCAGCAGCCTTGTCGTACGCGATGGCTACACCTTC. It translates to CASSLVVRDGYTF. Variable domain in full (rest from reference TRBV7-9 and TRBJ1-2): DTGVSQNPRHKITKRGQNVTFRCDPISEHNRLYWYRQTLGQGPEFLTYFQNEAQLEKSRLLSDRFSAERPKGSFSTLEIQRTEQGDSAMYLCASSLVVRDGYTFGSGTRLTVV.

The chain is built from TRBV9 and TRBJ2-7; TRBD2 matches at 8 bases. CDR1 SGDLS and CDR2 YYNGEE come from the germline V gene. This CDR3 spans 13 amino acids. Trimming at V came to 3 bases and at J to 2 bases, leaving 1 base not matched to a gene. The CDR3 DNA reads as TGTGCCAGCAGCGACGGGGGGGCCTACGAGCAGTACTTC. As protein: CASSDGGAYEQYF.

This clone was seen once. The CDR3 coding sequence is TGTGCCAGCAGCTCCCCGATTCCGACAGGGGATCTCAACGAGCAGTACTTC. It specifies CASSSPIPTGDLNEQYF. V is TRBV11-1 and J is TRBJ2-7; 8 bases match TRBD1. CDR1 is SGHAT and CDR2 is FQDESV in the germline V gene (reference sequence). V was clipped by 4 bases and J by 5 bases; unmatched bases: 16. There are 17 residues in the CDR3.

The table lists this clone with a few counts. DNA of the CDR3: TGTGCCAGCAGTGACTCTGCTAGCGGGAGTGGCACCGGGGAGCTGTTTTTT. Encoded protein: CASSDSASGSGTGELFF. The chain has TRBV6-4 and TRBJ2-2; 10 bases agree with TRBD2. The germline CDR1 and CDR2 sequences are MRHNA and SNTAGT. The CDR3 is 17 amino acids. V lost 0 bases, J lost 4 bases, and 5 bases stayed unmatched.

The chain couples TRBV7-2 to TRBJ2-3; 7 bases line up with TRBD1. The trim removed 1 base at V and 5 bases at J, leaving 6 bases unmatched. This CDR3 contains 15 residues. Germline V lookup: CDR1 SGHTA, CDR2 FQGNSA. CDR3 sequence reads: CASSLERGRVDTQYF. The CDR3 DNA is TGTGCCAGCAGCTTAGAAAGGGGGCGGGTAGATACGCAGTATTTT.

The V call is TRBV9, the J call TRBJ2-7, with D hard to call. CDR1 is SGDLS and CDR2 is YYNGEE in the germline V gene. The CDR3 length is 15 residues. V was clipped by 2 bases and J by 7 bases, with 19 bases between them. CDR3 nucleotide sequence: TGTGCCAGCAGCGTGAGAAGTACCCCGCAGGCAGAGCAGTACTTC. Residues: CASSVRSTPQAEQYF. The variable domain in full, completed from reference TRBV9 and TRBJ2-7, reads DSGVTQTPKHLITATGQRVTLRCSPRSGDLSVYWYQQSLDQGLQFLIQYYNGEERAKGNILERFSAQQFPDLHSELNLSSLELGDSALYFCASSVRSTPQAEQYFGPGTRLTVT.

The chain is built from TRBV14 and TRBJ2-5, with 7 positions matching TRBD1. The V segment lost 4 bases and the J segment 5 bases; nucleotides outside the gene matches: 10. Germline CDR1 and CDR2: SGHDN and FVKESK. The CDR3 has 15 residues. This chain's CDR3 is CASSLRQGLLETQYF. The CDR3 coding sequence is TGTGCCAGCAGCCTCCGACAGGGTTTGTTGGAGACCCAGTACTTC.